The 7 T cell receptor beta chains listed next were all sequenced from one sample in a study of T-cell memory formation after mild COVID-19. TCRdb independently ran MiXCR on the 5' RACE reads; one entry per CDR3 protein. This sample carries roughly 40,000 distinct CDR3 sequences, about 7.1% of them seen once, and the ten largest clones take less than 1.5%. Source material: PBMCs or a T cell subset sorted from them (not recorded which). The receptors derive from a man aged 18-30 years who had mild COVID-19 (a few samples of this study predate the infection). Cell type and time point are not known.

V is TRBV7-2 and J is TRBJ1-1; TRBD1 matches at 7 bases. CDR1 is SGHTA and CDR2 is FQGNSA in the germline V gene. The CDR3 contains 15 residues. V shed 3 bases and J 3 bases; nucleotides not matched to a gene: 7. This CDR3 reads CASSFLGDRDTEAFF. The DNA for the CDR3 is TGTGCCAGCAGCTTCTTAGGAGACAGGGACACTGAAGCTTTCTTT.

This clonotype showed up many times. The genes are TRBV7-3 and TRBJ2-2; 7 nucleotides agree with TRBD1. V lost 6 bases to trimming and J lost 0 bases; unmatched junction nucleotides: 7. The length of the CDR3 is 16 residues. Germline assignment: CDR1 SGHTA and CDR2 FQGTGA. The CDR3 region has the DNA TGTGCCAGCAGTCCCCAAGGGACAGCGAACACCGGGGAGCTGTTTTTT. Amino acid sequence: CASSPQGTANTGELFF. Supplemented by reference TRBV7-3 and TRBJ2-2, the full variable domain reads GAGVSQTPSNKVTEKGKYVELRCDPISGHTALYWYRQSLGQGPEFLIYFQGTGAADDSGLPNDRFFAVRPEGSVSTLKIQRTERGDSAVYLCASSPQGTANTGELFFGEGSRLTVL.

This clonotype has more than one count but fewer than ten. The chain has TRBV7-3 and TRBJ1-2; perhaps TRBD1 as D (6 bases). The CDR3 has 13 residues. V lost 2 bases to trimming and J lost 6 bases, with 10 bases between them. Germline lookup yields CDR1 SGHTA and CDR2 FQGTGA. CDR3 sequence: CASSLSGADGYTF. CDR3 sequence (DNA): TGTGCCAGCAGCTTATCGGGGGCGGATGGCTACACCTTC.

This clonotype occurred a few times. The CDR3: CASSQRGAPETQYF. The CDR3 DNA reads as TGCGCCAGCAGCCAACGGGGGGCTCCAGAGACCCAGTACTTC. This chain uses TRBV5-1 with TRBJ2-5; a weak D match, TRBD2 (7 bases). The CDR3 has 14 amino acids. Trimming shortened V by 4 bases and J by 4 bases, and 14 bases separated the two germline ends. Germline CDR1 is SGHRS and CDR2 is YFSETQ.

This clonotype was observed a handful of times. V is TRBV6-5 and J is TRBJ1-1; no definite D call. Germline V lookup: CDR1 MNHEY, CDR2 SVGAGI. The CDR3 has 12 residues. The V and J ends lost 2 bases and 3 bases respectively, with 4 bases between them. In DNA, the CDR3 is TGTGCCAGCAGTTACGGCGACACTGAAGCTTTCTTT. It encodes CASSYGDTEAFF.

The chain joins TRBV6-5 to TRBJ1-6, with a weak D call TRBD1 (6 bases). The V end lost 0 bases, the J end lost 7 bases, and 13 bases lay between the germline ends. The germline CDR1 and CDR2 sequences are MNHEY and SVGAGI. The CDR3 is 16 residues long. The CDR3: CASSYSSTGPNSPLHF. CDR3 DNA sequence: TGTGCCAGCAGTTACTCTAGCACAGGGCCCAATTCACCCCTCCACTTT.

The chain couples TRBV7-9 to TRBJ2-5; D is ambiguous. V lost 3 bases and J lost 1, with 9 bases in between. Germline assignment: CDR1 SEHNR and CDR2 FQNEAQ (reference sequence). CDR3 length equals 14 residues. The CDR3: CASSFWAIQETQYF. CDR3 bases: TGTGCCAGCAGCTTTTGGGCGATCCAAGAGACCCAGTACTTC.